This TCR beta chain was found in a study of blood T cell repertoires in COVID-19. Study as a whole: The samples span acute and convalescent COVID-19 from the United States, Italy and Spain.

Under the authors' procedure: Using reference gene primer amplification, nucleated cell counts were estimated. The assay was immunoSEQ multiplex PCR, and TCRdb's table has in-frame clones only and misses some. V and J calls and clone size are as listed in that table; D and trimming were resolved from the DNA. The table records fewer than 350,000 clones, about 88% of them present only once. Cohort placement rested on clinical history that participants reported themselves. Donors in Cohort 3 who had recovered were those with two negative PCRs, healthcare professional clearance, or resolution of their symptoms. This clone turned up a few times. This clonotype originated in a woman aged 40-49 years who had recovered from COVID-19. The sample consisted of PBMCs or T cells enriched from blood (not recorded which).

CDR3 in amino acids: CASSLVGFSSYNEQFF. The CDR3 DNA is TGCGCCAGCAGCTTGGTGGGCTTCAGCTCCTACAATGAGCAGTTCTTC. The rearrangement links TRBV5-1 to TRBJ2-1; D not certain. V shed 0 bases and J shed 0 bases, with 10 bases lying between them. Germline V gene sequence: CDR1 SGHRS, CDR2 YFSETQ. The CDR3 is made up of 16 amino acids. Combining the CDR3 with reference TRBV5-1 and TRBJ2-1 gives the whole variable domain KAGVTQTPRYLIKTRGQQVTLSCSPISGHRSVSWYQQTPGQGLQFLFEYFSETQRNKGNFPGRFSGRQFSNSRSEMNVSTLELGDSALYLCASSLVGFSSYNEQFFGPGTRLTVL.